This TCR beta chain appears in the sequencing data of a study of OX40 agonist ivuxolimab in advanced cancers. Whole-study context: Patients' therapy was ivuxolimab, an antibody that acts as an agonist of OX40 (CD134). Among those enrolled, mean age was about 60 years (range about 23 to 85) and 82.7% were male.

Note on this clone: Antigen: not known.

CDR1 is SGHRS, CDR2 YFSETQ, per germline. The trim removed 0 bases at V and 3 bases at J, leaving 0 bases unmatched. The CDR3 extends over 14 amino acids. Enrollment shut out patients with autoimmune disease history or systemic immunosuppression. Study outcomes and limitations: Clonal expansion from baseline to week 6 occurred in both CD4+ and CD8+ T cells.

Method: immunoSEQ multiplex PCR; TCRdb's copy keeps in-frame clones and lacks some. The repertoire holds 55,000 to 75,000 clones, with roughly 88% as singletons. The genes are TRBV5-1 and TRBJ2-5, with TRBD2 identical over 9 bases. The TCR sequence derives from an adult with an advanced solid tumor such as melanoma, head and neck, liver or kidney cancer. Sample: CD4+ or CD8+ T cells sorted from blood, taken in a trial of the OX40 agonist ivuxolimab. The CDR3 sequence is CASSLVAGEETQYF. CDR3 bases: TGCGCCAGCAGCTTGGTAGCGGGGGAAGAGACCCAGTACTTC.